This T cell receptor (beta chain) was obtained from a study of shared clonotypes between healthy human individuals. The CDR3 has 15 residues. Germline V gene sequence: CDR1 SGHRS, CDR2 YFSETQ. The J segment lost 0 bases and the V segment lost 4 bases, leaving 5 bases of the junction unmatched. Method: immunoSEQ multiplex PCR; TCRdb's copy keeps in-frame clones and lacks some. The sample has approximately 940,000 clones; around 80% are singletons. The receptor comes from a man aged 18 to 30 in good health. This chain joins TRBV5-1 and TRBJ2-3; TRBD1 matches 7 bases. The material sequenced was memory CD4+ T cells sorted from blood. Noted subset: CD45RA-negative fraction. CDR3: CASSSRDRSTDTQYF. CDR3 DNA: TGCGCCAGCAGCAGCCGGGACAGAAGCACAGATACGCAGTATTTT.